Presented here are 2 T cell receptor beta chains from one specimen sequenced in a study of blood T cell repertoires in COVID-19. Only in-frame clones appear in the TCRdb table, and some are missing; sequencing was by immunoSEQ multiplex PCR. The sample shows over 200,000 clones, about four fifths of them seen only once. The sample consisted of PBMCs or T cells enriched from blood (not recorded which). The origin of the receptors is a man in his fifties or sixties who had recovered from COVID-19.

The J gene is TRBJ1-5, the V gene TRBV18, with 7 bases that match TRBD1. V was clipped by 8 bases and J by 2 bases; unmatched bases: 15. The CDR3 is 17 amino acids. CDR1 KGHSH and CDR2 LQKENI come from the germline V gene. In DNA, the CDR3 is TGTGCCAGCAAAGGGGGCCCGGGCACCCGAGGCAATCAGCCCCAGCATTTT. It encodes CASKGGPGTRGNQPQHF.

CDR3 in DNA: TGCGCCAGCAGTCAGGAGGCAACCACCGGGGAGCTGTTTTTT. Encoded protein: CASSQEATTGELFF. This chain links TRBV5-1 with TRBJ2-2; D might be TRBD2 (5 bases). Germline assignment: CDR1 SGHRS and CDR2 YFSETQ. Trimming removed 5 bases from V and 4 bases from J, with 12 bases in between. This CDR3 contains 14 residues.